A selection of T cell receptor beta chains follows, all from one sample in a study of T-cell reconstitution after alpha-beta-depleted transplantation in children. TCRdb fed the PCR reads into MiXCR, producing one record per CDR3 protein. Of about 460,000 distinct CDR3 sequences in the sample, roughly 10% were seen once. Material: PBMCs, mostly from graft donor cells, obtained 180 days after TCRalphabeta/CD19-depleted stem cell transplant. The receptors derive from a female patient aged 2-9 years who had a stem cell transplant for aplastic anemia, so the T cells may come from the graft donor. Both conserved end residues are part of each CDR3. A D gene is named only where the DNA matches it firmly. Size tells how often a clone was seen (once, few, many) or the class of an expanded clone, and some rows leave it out.

size	D	V	J	CDR3	DNA
few	TRBD1	TRBV4-3	TRBJ2-2	CASSPQGFGTGELFF	TGCGCCAGCAGCCCACAGGGGTTTGGGACCGGGGAGCTGTTTTTT
few	.	TRBV10-3	TRBJ1-4	CAISPGAATNEKLFF	TGTGCCATCAGTCCGGGGGCAGCAACTAATGAAAAACTGTTTTTT
.	.	TRBV6-1	TRBJ1-5	CASALVGGSNQPQHF	TGTGCCAGCGCTTTGGTTGGGGGTAGCAATCAGCCCCAGCATTTT
few	TRBD2	TRBV7-9	TRBJ2-3	CASSPQTSGRLDTQYF	TGTGCCAGCAGCCCCCAGACTAGCGGGAGGTTAGATACGCAGTATTTT
many	.	TRBV18	TRBJ2-2	CASSPPRNPGELFF	TGTGCCAGCTCACCTCCCCGGAACCCCGGGGAGCTGTTTTTT
few	.	TRBV30	TRBJ2-2	CAWGLGPGELFF	TGTGCCTGGGGCCTCGGACCCGGGGAGCTGTTTTTT
few	.	TRBV29-1	TRBJ2-7	CSVGVLQRAYEQYF	TGCAGCGTGGGAGTATTGCAGCGGGCCTACGAGCAGTACTTC
many	.	TRBV12-3/TRBV12-4	TRBJ2-7	CASSLSASYEQYF	TGTGCCAGCAGTTTATCGGCTTCCTACGAGCAGTACTTC
.	.	TRBV9	TRBJ1-2	CASSSRQNSGYTF	TGTGCCAGCAGCTCGCGACAGAATAGTGGCTACACCTTC
many	.	TRBV4-3	TRBJ1-5	CASSQEDTGNQPQHF	TGCGCCAGCAGCCAAGAAGATACAGGGAATCAGCCCCAGCATTTT
.	.	TRBV7-2	TRBJ2-5	CASSETAWGREETQYF	TGTGCCAGCAGCGAGACGGCATGGGGGCGGGAAGAGACCCAGTACTTC
.	.	TRBV30	TRBJ1-1	CVGAQGAFF	TGTGTCGGGGCACAGGGAGCTTTCTTT
few	.	TRBV21-1	TRBJ1-2	CASSKGPPPNLGSGYGYTF	TGTGCCAGCAGCAAAGGTCCGCCGCCGAATCTCGGGAGCGGATATGGCTACACCTTC
few	TRBD2	TRBV30	TRBJ2-1	CAWIGLVEQFF	TGTGCCTGGATAGGACTAGTTGAGCAGTTCTTC
.	.	TRBV7-2	TRBJ1-5	CASRLRGTQPQHF	TGTGCCAGCAGATTAAGGGGGACTCAGCCCCAGCATTTT
many	.	TRBV20-1	TRBJ2-7	CSARSSVTYEQYF	TGCAGTGCTAGGTCAAGCGTGACTTACGAGCAGTACTTC
.	.	TRBV11-2	TRBJ2-1	CASSLGGNWDEQFF	TGTGCCAGCAGCTTAGGGGGGAATTGGGATGAGCAGTTCTTC
few	TRBD2	TRBV6-1	TRBJ2-1	CASSEGTSGLAYNEQFF	TGTGCCAGCAGTGAAGGGACTAGCGGGCTTGCCTACAATGAGCAGTTCTTC
.	.	TRBV9	TRBJ1-1	CASSVEVRPSAEAFF	TGTGCCAGCAGCGTAGAGGTCAGACCCTCCGCTGAAGCTTTCTTT
.	TRBD2	TRBV11-2	TRBJ2-3	CASSPWTSGREDTQYF	TGTGCCAGCAGCCCCTGGACTAGCGGGAGGGAAGATACGCAGTATTTT
few	.	TRBV5-1	TRBJ2-1	CASSLAPGLLTYNEQFF	TGCGCCAGCAGCTTGGCCCCGGGACTCCTAACCTACAATGAGCAGTTCTTC
few	TRBD1	TRBV11-2	TRBJ1-6	CASSSAGTGSPPYNSPLHF	TGTGCCAGCAGCTCCGCCGGGACAGGGAGCCCACCGTATAATTCACCCCTCCACTTT
few	TRBD1	TRBV6-5	TRBJ2-1	CASSYSRDRGYNEQFF	TGTGCCAGCAGTTACTCGAGGGACAGGGGCTACAATGAGCAGTTCTTC
few	TRBD1	TRBV7-3	TRBJ2-5	CASSLNPGQQETQYF	TGTGCCAGCAGCTTAAACCCGGGACAGCAAGAGACCCAGTACTTC
.	.	TRBV27	TRBJ1-2	CASSFGDDYGYTF	TGTGCCAGCAGTTTCGGGGATGACTATGGCTACACCTTC
few	.	TRBV5-5	TRBJ1-5	CASSFGMAEQPQHF	TGTGCCAGCAGCTTTGGGATGGCGGAGCAGCCCCAGCATTTT
few	.	TRBV12-3/TRBV12-4	TRBJ2-2	CASSFRGISGELFF	TGTGCCAGCAGTTTTCGCGGGATCTCCGGGGAGCTGTTTTTT
few	.	TRBV6-2/TRBV6-3	TRBJ1-1	CASSRLGRLNTEAFF	TGTGCCAGCAGCCGATTGGGACGGCTGAACACTGAAGCTTTCTTT
.	TRBD2	TRBV7-3	TRBJ2-1	CASSPSAQRERNEQFF	TGTGCCAGCAGCCCTTCCGCCCAGCGGGAGAGGAATGAGCAGTTCTTC
few	.	TRBV6-1	TRBJ1-1	CASRRGGSGPEAFF	TGTGCCAGCAGGAGAGGGGGGTCCGGGCCTGAAGCTTTCTTT
few	.	TRBV12-3/TRBV12-4	TRBJ1-1	CASSFGGGNTEAFF	TGTGCCAGCAGTTTTGGAGGGGGGAACACTGAAGCTTTCTTT
many	TRBD2	TRBV11-2	TRBJ2-1	CASSLNRPLAGVASYNEQFF	TGTGCCAGCAGCCTGAATCGACCACTAGCGGGAGTCGCCTCCTACAATGAGCAGTTCTTC
few	TRBD2	TRBV20-1	TRBJ2-1	CSATEGGLADLFLGGEQFF	TGCAGTGCCACTGAGGGGGGACTAGCGGATTTATTTCTAGGGGGGGAGCAGTTCTTC
few	.	TRBV10-3	TRBJ1-4	CAIKSQGGEKLFF	TGTGCCATCAAGTCGCAGGGTGGAGAAAAACTGTTTTTT
few	.	TRBV7-8	TRBJ2-1	CASSPELWEPNEQFF	TGTGCCAGCAGCCCCGAGCTTTGGGAGCCCAATGAGCAGTTCTTC
few	.	TRBV29-1	TRBJ2-5	CSVELADQETQYF	TGCAGCGTTGAATTGGCGGACCAAGAGACCCAGTACTTC
few	.	TRBV20-1	TRBJ2-3	CSASRPARPDTQYF	TGCAGTGCTTCCCGACCCGCCCGGCCCGATACGCAGTATTTT
.	TRBD1	TRBV5-1	TRBJ1-5	CASSAGDRGQPQHF	TGCGCCAGCAGCGCGGGGGACAGGGGTCAGCCCCAGCATTTT
many	.	TRBV29-1	TRBJ1-2	CSVRQGAYGYTF	TGCAGCGTTCGCCAGGGCGCCTATGGCTACACCTTC
few	TRBD1	TRBV5-1	TRBJ2-1	CASSSDRAHSRLIDEQFF	TGCGCCAGCAGCTCGGACAGGGCCCATTCCCGGTTAATCGATGAGCAGTTCTTC
.	.	TRBV12-3/TRBV12-4	TRBJ2-1	CASSILAWSSYNEQFF	TGTGCCAGCAGTATTTTAGCGTGGAGCTCCTACAATGAGCAGTTCTTC
many	TRBD1	TRBV10-1	TRBJ2-1	CASSGGTGSGAQFF	TGCGCCAGCAGTGGGGGGACAGGTTCAGGCGCGCAGTTCTTC
.	.	TRBV14	TRBJ2-1	CASSRPGVGYNEQFF	TGTGCCAGCAGCCGACCGGGAGTCGGGTACAATGAGCAGTTCTTC
few	.	TRBV29-1	TRBJ1-1	CSVGGRPTLNYPGKNTEAFF	TGCAGCGTTGGTGGCAGACCAACTCTTAATTACCCCGGTAAGAACACTGAAGCTTTCTTT
few	.	TRBV7-9	TRBJ2-1	CASSSRPFSYNEQFF	TGTGCCAGCAGCTCCAGACCCTTTTCCTACAATGAGCAGTTCTTC
many	.	TRBV7-2	TRBJ2-5	CASSRDFQETQYF	TGTGCCAGCAGCCGGGACTTCCAAGAGACCCAGTACTTC
few	.	TRBV7-2	TRBJ2-2	CASSFGTSTGELFF	TGTGCCAGCAGCTTTGGGACCTCCACCGGGGAGCTGTTTTTT
many	.	TRBV9	TRBJ2-1	CASSVSPSAEQFF	TGTGCCAGCAGCGTTTCTCCTAGCGCCGAGCAGTTCTTC
few	TRBD1	TRBV24-1	TRBJ2-3	CATQGPGQGAQRGTQYF	TGTGCCACCCAAGGACCGGGACAGGGGGCGCAAAGGGGTACGCAGTATTTT
.	TRBD1	TRBV11-2	TRBJ2-7	CASSLEDRGPYEQYF	TGTGCCAGCAGCTTAGAAGACAGGGGGCCATACGAGCAGTACTTC
.	TRBD1	TRBV28	TRBJ2-2	CASSPWTGINGELFF	TGTGCCAGCAGTCCCTGGACAGGGATCAACGGGGAGCTGTTTTTT
few	TRBD2	TRBV11-1	TRBJ2-2	CASSSILTGGLAGGRNGELFF	TGTGCCAGCAGCTCCATACTGACAGGAGGACTAGCGGGAGGGCGAAACGGGGAGCTGTTTTTT
few	TRBD2	TRBV7-2	TRBJ2-1	CASSPFRGGSSYNEQFF	TGTGCCAGCAGCCCTTTTCGAGGCGGGAGCTCCTACAATGAGCAGTTCTTC
few	.	TRBV6-2/TRBV6-3	TRBJ2-7	CASRDNDYEQYF	TGTGCCAGCCGGGACAATGACTACGAGCAGTACTTC
few	TRBD2	TRBV14	TRBJ2-1	CASSQDDPGTSGRMWYNEQFF	TGTGCCAGCAGCCAAGATGACCCCGGGACTAGCGGGAGAATGTGGTACAATGAGCAGTTCTTC